This T cell receptor (beta chain) was profiled in a study of T cells in Graves' hyperthyroidism and ophthalmopathy. General study results and limits: In the blood, most expanded thyroid clonotypes above 0.001 appeared as well. Model output signaled ophthalmopathy a median roughly 6.1 months ahead of onset.

The hyperthyroidism was newly diagnosed and had lasted under 2 months; the patients were aged 18 to 65. Exclusion of a patient resulted from uncontrolled infection, other autoimmune disease, pregnancy or lactation. The CDR3 contains 13 residues. This clonotype showed up many times. Antigen: not known. Amplified TCR beta CDR3 regions derived from RNA transcripts. HTBI primers were employed in a first-round RT-PCR of the TCR CDR3. In TCRdb, the multiplex PCR reads were re-called with MiXCR into one record per CDR3 protein. The profile shows about 180,000 distinct CDR3 sequences, roughly 9.4% of them singletons.

The receptor's source is a woman aged 18-29 years with Graves' hyperthyroidism that later progressed to Graves' ophthalmopathy. The chain uses TRBV12-3 or TRBV12-4 and TRBJ1-5; no clear D. The sequenced sample was blood. CDR3: CATAMGPNQPQHF. In DNA, the CDR3 is TGTGCTACCGCCATGGGCCCTAATCAGCCCCAGCATTTT.